These 4 T cell receptor beta chains originate from one sample sequenced in a study of blood T cell repertoires in COVID-19. Assay used: immunoSEQ multiplex PCR; TCRdb lists only in-frame clones, some missing. The table has approximately 27,000 clones, approximately 88% seen once; the top ten hold about 7.7%. Sequenced: peripheral blood. These receptors were collected from a woman between 50 and 59 years old with active COVID-19.

The gene calls are TRBV28 and TRBJ1-2; 8 bases map to TRBD1. Per germline, CDR1 MDHEN and CDR2 SYDVKM. The CDR3 runs to 12 residues. Germline trimming cut 8 bases from V and 6 bases from J; bases unmatched to any gene: 5. CDR3 DNA: TGTGCCAGCGAACAGGGGGAAAATGGCTACACCTTC. As protein: CASEQGENGYTF.

The V and J genes are TRBV10-3 and TRBJ1-2; 7 bases are a match to TRBD1. Germline CDR1 is ENHRY and CDR2 is SYGVKD. This CDR3 contains 16 residues. V lost 1 base, J lost 2 bases, and 7 bases stayed unmatched. This CDR3 is CAISEWADRRNYGYTF. In nucleotides, the CDR3 is TGTGCCATCAGTGAGTGGGCGGACAGGAGGAACTATGGCTACACCTTC.

CDR3 sequence (DNA): TGTGCCAGCAGTGAGGTGCCAGGGGAAGCTTTCTTT. As protein: CASSEVPGEAFF. The rearrangement uses TRBV2 and TRBJ1-1; a weak D match, TRBD1 (5 bases). Between the trimmed V and J ends, which lost 3 bases and 8 bases, there was a span of 10 bases. The CDR3 extends over 12 amino acids. The germline V gene encodes CDR1 SNHLY and CDR2 FYNNEI.

V and J are TRBV11-2 and TRBJ2-3; D is undetermined. Germline CDR1 reads SGHAT; CDR2 reads FQNNGV. The CDR3 is 15 residues long. V was pared by 2 bases and J by 0 bases, with 9 bases between. The CDR3 DNA follows: TGTGCCAGCAGCTTACAGGTTTCTAGCACAGATACGCAGTATTTT. This codes for CASSLQVSSTDTQYF.